This TCR beta chain is drawn from a study of cytomegalovirus exposure and HLA in healthy donors. This clone was seen a few times. The V end lost 6 bases, the J end lost 5 bases, and 8 bases lay between the germline ends. This CDR3 spans 11 amino acids. The germline V gene has CDR1 SQVTM and CDR2 ANQGSEA. The PCR ran on 60 Vbeta and 13 Jbeta primers. Repertoires were generated with immunoSEQ multiplex PCR, while TCRdb's copy carries only in-frame clones and drops some. The data contain 95,000 to 110,000 clones, about 85% of them singletons. Material: PBMCs. This TCR was sampled from a man in his thirties or forties in good health and CMV-seronegative. The chain couples TRBV29-1 to TRBJ2-1, with unresolved D. This CDR3 is CSVARDNEQFF. The CDR3 DNA sequence: TGCAGCGTCGCCCGGGACAATGAGCAGTTCTTC.